Listed here are 19 T cell receptor beta chains from one sample, sequenced in a study of T cells in Graves' hyperthyroidism and ophthalmopathy. RNA transcripts were the template for amplifying TCR beta CDR3 regions. First-round RT-PCR of the TCR CDR3 relied on the HTBI primer set. One entry per CDR3 protein results from TCRdb running MiXCR on the multiplex PCR reads. In the table there are 530,000 or so distinct CDR3 sequences, roughly a quarter of which are singletons. What was sequenced was blood. Receptors were obtained from a woman aged 25 to 39 with Graves' ophthalmopathy.

This clonotype was counted many times. This rearrangement joins TRBV24-1 to TRBJ1-2; D unresolved. V shed 4 bases and J shed 7 bases, with 9 bases lying between them. There are 12 residues in the CDR3. The germline V gene encodes CDR1 KGHDR and CDR2 SFDVKD. This chain's CDR3 is CATSERGFGYTF. Here the CDR3 DNA reads TGTGCCACCAGTGAGCGTGGTTTTGGCTACACCTTC.

This clonotype was seen more than once but under ten times. The V call is TRBV4-1, the J call TRBJ1-2; D is undetermined. CDR1 and CDR2 (germline): MGHRA, YSYEKL. The V gene lost 0 bases and the J gene lost 8 bases, with 13 bases spanning the gap. This CDR3 comprises 14 residues. DNA for the CDR3: TGCGCCAGCAGCCAAGATCCAGGATATGCGGGCTACACCTTC. It yields the protein CASSQDPGYAGYTF.

This clonotype was counted many times. The chain uses TRBV7-8 and TRBJ2-5, with TRBD2 matching 9 bases. The junction had 5 bases not matched to a gene; V was cut back by 4 bases and J by 2 bases. Germline V lookup: CDR1 SGHVS, CDR2 FQNEAQ. The CDR3 is made up of 15 amino acids. The CDR3 region has the DNA TGTGCCAGCAGCTGGGGACTAGCTTTACAAGAGACCCAGTACTTC. As protein: CASSWGLALQETQYF.

This clonotype was detected ten times or more. The V gene is TRBV2, the J gene TRBJ2-2; D might be TRBD2 (6 bases). Trimming cost V 0 bases and J 6 bases, with 8 bases left between them. The CDR3 runs to 14 residues. Germline V gene lookup returns CDR1 SNHLY and CDR2 FYNNEI. The CDR3 sequence: CASSEARGPGELFF. The DNA for the CDR3 is TGTGCCAGCAGTGAAGCGCGGGGACCCGGGGAGCTGTTTTTT.

This clonotype was picked up many times. The chain has TRBV2 and TRBJ1-2; D remains unclear. The ends were cut back, 5 bases at V and 0 bases at J, with 10 bases in the middle. The CDR3 is 14 residues long. Germline loops: CDR1 SNHLY, CDR2 FYNNEI. The CDR3 DNA follows: TGTGCCAGCAGTTCCGGGAGATCTAACTATGGCTACACCTTC. Translated, it gives CASSSGRSNYGYTF. The whole variable domain, filled in from reference TRBV2 and TRBJ1-2, reads EPEVTQTPSHQVTQMGQEVILRCVPISNHLYFYWYRQILGQKVEFLVSFYNNEISEKSEIFDDQFSVERPDGSNFTLKIRSTKLEDSAMYFCASSSGRSNYGYTFGSGTRLTVV.

The sample holds many counts of this clonotype. The chain has TRBV20-1 and TRBJ2-5; the D is unclear. Per the germline V gene, CDR1 is DFQATT and CDR2 is SNEGSKA (reference sequence). Trimming shortened V by 1 base and J by 10 bases, and 13 bases separated the two germline ends. There are 12 residues in the CDR3. CDR3 loop: CSARASFWDQYF. The CDR3 DNA sequence: TGCAGTGCTAGAGCCAGCTTTTGGGACCAGTACTTC.

This clonotype was recorded at least ten times. The chain carries TRBV6-2 or TRBV6-3 and TRBJ1-5; TRBD1 is a possible D gene (5 bases). Deletions cut 7 bases from V and 0 bases from J, with 10 bases between. Germline V gene sequence: CDR1 MNHEY, CDR2 SVGEGT. The CDR3 covers 14 residues. CDR3 residues: CASTRDSSNQPQHF. In DNA form, the CDR3 reads TGTGCCAGCACCAGAGACAGTAGCAATCAGCCCCAGCATTTT.

The V call is TRBV6-1, the J call TRBJ1-2; possible D gene TRBD1, 6 bases. Germline CDR1 and CDR2: MNHNS and SASEGT. The V end was cut by 6 bases, the J end by 5 bases, with 13 bases between. This CDR3 is built from 13 residues. The CDR3 region has the DNA TGTGCCAGCAGCAAGGGACACGTATATGGCTACACCTTC. Protein sequence: CASSKGHVYGYTF.

The chain employs TRBV12-3 or TRBV12-4 and TRBJ1-5; 7 positions match TRBD1. The CDR3 length is 15 residues. With 5 bases clipped from V and 5 bases from J, the junction kept 9 bases outside the gene matches. The DNA of the CDR3 is TGTGCCAGCAGTCCACACAGGGGCCTTGATCAGCCCCAGCATTTT. This sequence encodes CASSPHRGLDQPQHF.

This clonotype was seen more than once but under ten times. The chain joins TRBV30 to TRBJ1-1; D is undetermined. The germline V gene encodes CDR1 GTSNPN and CDR2 SVGIG (reference sequence). Trimming cost V 4 bases and J 6 bases, with 9 bases left between them. This CDR3 has 11 amino acids. The CDR3 nucleotides are TGTGCCTGGATGAGGCGGGCTGAAGCTTTCTTT. Translated: CAWMRRAEAFF.

Details on this clonotype: The junction departs from germline at one end; a sequencing error may be responsible. J is TRBJ1-5 and V is TRBV5-1; perhaps TRBD1 as D (5 bases). Germline CDR1 is SGHRS and CDR2 is YFSETQ. There are 14 residues in the CDR3. The CDR3 sequence is CASSLGGAAGPRHF. The CDR3 DNA follows: TGCGCCAGCAGCTTGGGGGGAGCGGCGGGGCCCCGGCATTTT.

This clonotype was counted ten times or more. Here the CDR3 reads CASSYVRGNTEAFF. In DNA, the CDR3 is TGTGCCAGCAGTTACGTGAGAGGGAACACTGAAGCTTTCTTT. The V call is TRBV6-5, the J call TRBJ1-1; D is unclear. Per the germline V gene, CDR1 is MNHEY and CDR2 is SVGAGI. The germline V and J ends were trimmed by 2 bases and 1 base, with 8 bases remaining between them. The CDR3 is made up of 14 amino acids.

This clonotype has a count of ten or more. The chain carries TRBV7-2 and TRBJ2-5; tentatively, D is TRBD2 (7 bases). This CDR3 is built from 15 residues. From germline, CDR1 is SGHTA and CDR2 FQGNSA. The V and J ends lost 9 bases and 2 bases respectively, with 19 bases between them. CDR3: CASNGGQIIQETQYF. The CDR3 DNA follows: TGTGCCAGTAACGGGGGGCAGATTATACAAGAGACCCAGTACTTC.

This clonotype has ten or more counts. The chain combines TRBV20-1 with TRBJ1-2; maybe TRBD1 (6 bases). Trimming left V 3 bases short and J 4 bases short, with 9 bases between. Germline V gene lookup returns CDR1 DFQATT and CDR2 SNEGSKA (reference sequence). The CDR3 contains 12 residues. Here the CDR3 reads CSASGRGYGYTF. In DNA, the CDR3 is TGCAGTGCTAGTGGCAGGGGCTATGGCTACACCTTC.

Many counts were recorded for this clonotype. The chain carries TRBV29-1 and TRBJ1-2; maybe TRBD1 (6 bases). Deletions cut 8 bases from V and 6 bases from J, with 13 bases between. Germline CDR1 SQVTM, CDR2 ANQGSEA. The CDR3 spans 11 residues. The CDR3 loop is CSMTGAHGYTF. As DNA, the CDR3 is TGCAGCATGACGGGGGCACATGGCTACACCTTC. The full variable domain, completed using reference TRBV29-1 and TRBJ1-2, is SAVISQKPSRDICQRGTSLTIQCQVDSQVTMMFWYRQQPGQSLTLIATANQGSEATYESGFVIDKFPISRPNLTFSTLTVSNMSPEDSSIYLCSMTGAHGYTFGSGTRLTVV.

The chain employs TRBV29-1 and TRBJ1-2, with D perhaps matching TRBD1 (5 bases). This CDR3 has 16 residues. The germline V gene encodes CDR1 SQVTM and CDR2 ANQGSEA. The V and J ends lost 2 bases and 4 bases respectively, with 20 bases between them. The CDR3 bases are TGCAGCGTTGAAAAAGAATCGGGACCTCAGGGCTATGGCTACACCTTC. Protein product: CSVEKESGPQGYGYTF.

J is TRBJ2-7 and V is TRBV7-8, with D perhaps being TRBD1 or TRBD2 (6 bases each). Germline CDR1 is SGHVS and CDR2 is FQNEAQ. CDR3 length equals 18 residues. V gave up 1 base and J gave up 3 bases, with 22 bases separating them. CDR3: CASSLGGSVGGTRYEQYF. CDR3 nucleotides: TGTGCCAGCAGCTTAGGAGGGAGTGTCGGGGGCACCCGCTACGAGCAGTACTTC. Full variable domain (outside the CDR3, taken from reference TRBV7-8 and TRBJ2-7): GAGVSQSPRYKVAKRGQDVALRCDPISGHVSLFWYQQALGQGPEFLTYFQNEAQLDKSGLPSDRFFAERPEGSVSTLKIQRTQQEDSAVYLCASSLGGSVGGTRYEQYFGPGTRLTVT.

The V call is TRBV7-9, the J call TRBJ1-1, with no clear D. Germline V gene lookup returns CDR1 SEHNR and CDR2 FQNEAQ (reference sequence). The CDR3 extends over 15 amino acids. The V end lost 1 base, the J end lost 6 bases, and 15 bases lay between the germline ends. CDR3 sequence reads: CASSLGGLGSAEAFF. Written as DNA, the CDR3 is TGTGCCAGCAGCTTAGGGGGTTTGGGTTCAGCTGAAGCTTTCTTT. The full variable domain, its missing parts supplied by reference TRBV7-9 and TRBJ1-1, is DTGVSQNPRHKITKRGQNVTFRCDPISEHNRLYWYRQTLGQGPEFLTYFQNEAQLEKSRLLSDRFSAERPKGSFSTLEIQRTEQGDSAMYLCASSLGGLGSAEAFFGQGTRLTVV.

V usage is TRBV19 and J usage is TRBJ1-6; 10 nucleotides align to TRBD1. After removal of 10 bases from V and 7 bases from J, the junction contained 4 bases not matched to a gene. Germline CDR1 reads LNHDA; CDR2 reads SQIVND (reference sequence). The CDR3 has 13 residues. CDR3 sequence reads: CATMGQGNSPLHF. As DNA, the CDR3 is TGTGCCACCATGGGACAGGGGAATTCACCCCTCCACTTT.